This TCR beta chain derives from a study of shared clonotypes between healthy human individuals. Study overall: Participating donors consisted of two women and a few men aged 18 to 49.

The method was immunoSEQ multiplex PCR; TCRdb's version includes in-frame clones alone and lacks a portion of them. The table shows about 2.1 million clones, with 85% to 95% occurring only once. Cells designated naive CD8 were CD45RO-negative and were positively selected for CCR7, with terminally differentiated effector memory CD45RA+ cells excluded. The clonotype originates from a man between 18 and 29 years old in good health. Some clones in this sample may be carry-over from other donors' samples. Sequenced input: naive CD8+ T cells from PBMCs.

In DNA, the CDR3 is TGTGCCAGCAGCCAGGCGGGGAACGACAGAGTCTATGGCTACACCTTC. Translating it yields CASSQAGNDRVYGYTF. The chain combines TRBV4-2 with TRBJ1-2; D possibly corresponds to TRBD1 (5 bases). This CDR3 is 16 amino acids long. Trimming stripped 3 bases from V and 4 bases from J, with 18 bases between. CDR1 LGHNA and CDR2 YNFKEQ come from the germline V gene.